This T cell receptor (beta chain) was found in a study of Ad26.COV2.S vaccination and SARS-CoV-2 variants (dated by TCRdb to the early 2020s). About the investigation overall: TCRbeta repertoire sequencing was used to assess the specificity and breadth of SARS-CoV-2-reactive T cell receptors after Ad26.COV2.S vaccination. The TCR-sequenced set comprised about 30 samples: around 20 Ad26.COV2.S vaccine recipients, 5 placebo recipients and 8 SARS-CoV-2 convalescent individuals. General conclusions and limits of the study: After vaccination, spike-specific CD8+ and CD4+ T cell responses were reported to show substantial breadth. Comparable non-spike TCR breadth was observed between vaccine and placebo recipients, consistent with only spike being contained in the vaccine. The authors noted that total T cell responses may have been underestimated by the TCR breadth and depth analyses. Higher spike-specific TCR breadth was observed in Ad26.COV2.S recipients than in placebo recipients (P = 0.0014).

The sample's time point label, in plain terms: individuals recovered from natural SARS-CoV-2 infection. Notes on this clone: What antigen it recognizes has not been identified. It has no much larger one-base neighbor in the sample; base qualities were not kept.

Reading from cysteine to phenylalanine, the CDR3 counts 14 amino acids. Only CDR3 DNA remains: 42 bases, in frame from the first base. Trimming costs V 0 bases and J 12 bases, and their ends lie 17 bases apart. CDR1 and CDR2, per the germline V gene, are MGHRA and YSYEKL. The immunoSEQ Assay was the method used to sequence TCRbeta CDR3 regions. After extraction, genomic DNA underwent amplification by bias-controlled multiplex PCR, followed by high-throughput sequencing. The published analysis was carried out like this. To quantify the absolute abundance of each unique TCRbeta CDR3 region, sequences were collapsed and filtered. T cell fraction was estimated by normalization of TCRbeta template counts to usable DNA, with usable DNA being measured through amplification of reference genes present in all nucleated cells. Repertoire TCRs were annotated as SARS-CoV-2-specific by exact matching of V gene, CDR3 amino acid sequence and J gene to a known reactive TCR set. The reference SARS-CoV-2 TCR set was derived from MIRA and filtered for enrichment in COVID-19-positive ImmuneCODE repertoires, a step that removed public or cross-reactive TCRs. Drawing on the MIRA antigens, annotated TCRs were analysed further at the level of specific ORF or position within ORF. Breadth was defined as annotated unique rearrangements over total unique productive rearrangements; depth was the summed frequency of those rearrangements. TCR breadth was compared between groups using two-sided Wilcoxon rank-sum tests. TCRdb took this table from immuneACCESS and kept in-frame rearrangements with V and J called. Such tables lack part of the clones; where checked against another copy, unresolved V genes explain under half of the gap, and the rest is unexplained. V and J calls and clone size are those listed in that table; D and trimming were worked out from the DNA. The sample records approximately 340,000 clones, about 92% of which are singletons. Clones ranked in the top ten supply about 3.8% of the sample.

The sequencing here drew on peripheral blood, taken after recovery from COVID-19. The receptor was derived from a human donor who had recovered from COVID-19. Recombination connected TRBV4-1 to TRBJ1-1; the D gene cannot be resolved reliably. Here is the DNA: TGCGCCAGCAGCCAAGATCTTACGGCTACGAGGCCTTTCTTT. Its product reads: CASSQDLTATRPFF.